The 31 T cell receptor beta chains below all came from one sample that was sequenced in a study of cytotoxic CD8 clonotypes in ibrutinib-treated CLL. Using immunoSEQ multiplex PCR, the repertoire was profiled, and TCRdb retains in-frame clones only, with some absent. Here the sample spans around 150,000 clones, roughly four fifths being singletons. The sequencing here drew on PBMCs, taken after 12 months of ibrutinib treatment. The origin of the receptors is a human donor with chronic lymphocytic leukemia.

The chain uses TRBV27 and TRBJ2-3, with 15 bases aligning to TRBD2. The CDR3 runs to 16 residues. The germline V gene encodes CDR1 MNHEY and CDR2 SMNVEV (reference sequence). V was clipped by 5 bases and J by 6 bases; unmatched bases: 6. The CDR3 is CASSRTSGRGLDTQYF. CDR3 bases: TGTGCCAGCAGTCGGACTAGCGGGAGGGGGTTGGATACGCAGTATTTT.

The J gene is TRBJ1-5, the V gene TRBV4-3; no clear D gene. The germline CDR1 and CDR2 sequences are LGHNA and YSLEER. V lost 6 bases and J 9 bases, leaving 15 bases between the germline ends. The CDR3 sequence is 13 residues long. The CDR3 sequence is CASSLSFDTPQHF. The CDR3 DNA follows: TGCGCCAGCAGTCTTTCCTTTGACACGCCCCAGCATTTT.

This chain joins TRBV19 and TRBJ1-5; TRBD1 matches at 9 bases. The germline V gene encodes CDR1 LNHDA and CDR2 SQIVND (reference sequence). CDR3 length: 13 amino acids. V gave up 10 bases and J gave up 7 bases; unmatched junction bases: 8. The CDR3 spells CATRDRASQPQHF. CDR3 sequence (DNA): TGTGCCACTCGGGACAGGGCATCCCAGCCCCAGCATTTT.

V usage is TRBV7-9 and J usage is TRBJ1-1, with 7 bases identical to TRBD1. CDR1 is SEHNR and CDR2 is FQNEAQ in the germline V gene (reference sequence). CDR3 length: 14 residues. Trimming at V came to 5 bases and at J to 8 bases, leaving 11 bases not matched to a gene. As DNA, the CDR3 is TGTGCCAGCAGCCGACCACAGGGGTTTATCGAAGCTTTCTTT. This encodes CASSRPQGFIEAFF.

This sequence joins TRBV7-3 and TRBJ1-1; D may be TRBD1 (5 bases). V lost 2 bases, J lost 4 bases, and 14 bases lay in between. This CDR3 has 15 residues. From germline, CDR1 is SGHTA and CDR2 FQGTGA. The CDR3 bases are TGTGCCAGCAGCTTATATGGGGGGAGAGGCACTGAAGCTTTCTTT. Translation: CASSLYGGRGTEAFF.

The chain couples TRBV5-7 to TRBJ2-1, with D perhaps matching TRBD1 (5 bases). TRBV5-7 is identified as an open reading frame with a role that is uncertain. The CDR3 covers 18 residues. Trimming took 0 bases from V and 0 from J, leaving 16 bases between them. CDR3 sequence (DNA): TGTGCCAGCAGCTTGGGAGTAGGGGCCCACCCCTCCTACAATGAGCAGTTCTTC. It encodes CASSLGVGAHPSYNEQFF.

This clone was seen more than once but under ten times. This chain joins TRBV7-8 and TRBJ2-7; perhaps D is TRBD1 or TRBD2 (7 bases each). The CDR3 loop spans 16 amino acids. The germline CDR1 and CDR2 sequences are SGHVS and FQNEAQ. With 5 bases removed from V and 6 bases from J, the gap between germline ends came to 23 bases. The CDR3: CASSLGIQGRAGEQYF. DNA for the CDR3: TGTGCCAGCAGCCTGGGGATACAGGGGAGGGCCGGCGAGCAGTACTTC. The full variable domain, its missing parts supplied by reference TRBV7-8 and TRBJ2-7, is GAGVSQSPRYKVAKRGQDVALRCDPISGHVSLFWYQQALGQGPEFLTYFQNEAQLDKSGLPSDRFFAERPEGSVSTLKIQRTQQEDSAVYLCASSLGIQGRAGEQYFGPGTRLTVT.

The CDR3 region is CASSSTGLRLDNEQFF. The CDR3 DNA reads TGTGCCAGCAGCTCAACGGGACTACGGCTCGACAATGAGCAGTTCTTC. The gene calls are TRBV7-6 and TRBJ2-1; 7 nucleotides agree with TRBD2. The CDR3 loop spans 16 amino acids. Losses at the gene ends were 4 bases for V and 5 bases for J; bases not matched to a gene: 11. Germline V gene data show CDR1 as SGHVS and CDR2 as FNYEAQ.

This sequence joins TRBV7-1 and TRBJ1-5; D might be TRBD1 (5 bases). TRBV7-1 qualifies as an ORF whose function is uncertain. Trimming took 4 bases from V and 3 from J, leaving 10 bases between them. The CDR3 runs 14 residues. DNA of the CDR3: TGTGCCAGCAGCTTAGGGGTCTACAATCAGCCCCAGCATTTT. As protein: CASSLGVYNQPQHF.

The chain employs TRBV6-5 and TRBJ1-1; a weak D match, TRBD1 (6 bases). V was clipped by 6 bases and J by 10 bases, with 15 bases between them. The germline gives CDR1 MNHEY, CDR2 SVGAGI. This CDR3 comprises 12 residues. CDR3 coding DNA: TGTGCCAGCAGGGGAACAGGGATGGGAGCTTTCTTT. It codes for CASRGTGMGAFF.

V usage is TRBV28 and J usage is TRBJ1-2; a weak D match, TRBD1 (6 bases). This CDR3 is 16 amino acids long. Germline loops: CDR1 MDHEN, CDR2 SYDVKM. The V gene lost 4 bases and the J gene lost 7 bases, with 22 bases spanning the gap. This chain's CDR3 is CASSSGGTQNPPGYTF. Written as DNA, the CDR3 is TGTGCCAGCAGTTCCGGGGGGACACAAAACCCCCCTGGCTACACCTTC.

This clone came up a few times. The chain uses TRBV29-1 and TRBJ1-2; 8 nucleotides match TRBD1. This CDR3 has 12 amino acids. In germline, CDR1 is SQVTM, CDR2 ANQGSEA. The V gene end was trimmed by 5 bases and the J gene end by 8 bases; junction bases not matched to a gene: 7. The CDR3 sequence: CSVWQGARGYTF. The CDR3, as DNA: TGCAGCGTTTGGCAGGGGGCGAGGGGCTACACCTTC.

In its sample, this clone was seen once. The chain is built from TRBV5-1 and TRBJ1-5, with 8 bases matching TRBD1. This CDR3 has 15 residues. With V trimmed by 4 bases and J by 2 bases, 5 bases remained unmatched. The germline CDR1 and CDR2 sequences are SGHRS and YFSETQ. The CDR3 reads CASSLGQEGNQPQHF. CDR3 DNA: TGCGCCAGCAGCCTGGGACAGGAAGGCAATCAGCCCCAGCATTTT.

For the CDR3, the DNA is TGTGCCAGCAGCTTAGGTCGGAGGGGGCTGCGGGGCACTGAAGCTTTCTTT. This sequence encodes CASSLGRRGLRGTEAFF. V usage is TRBV7-2 and J usage is TRBJ1-1; 7 bases are a match to TRBD1. The V gene's germline CDR1 is SGHTA and CDR2 FQGNSA. V lost 1 base and J lost 4; bases outside the gene matches: 12. The length of the CDR3 is 17 residues.

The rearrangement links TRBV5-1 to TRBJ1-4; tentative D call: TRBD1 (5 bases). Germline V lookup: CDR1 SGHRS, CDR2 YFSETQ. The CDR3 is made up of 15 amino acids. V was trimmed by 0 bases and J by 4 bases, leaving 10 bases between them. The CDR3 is CASSLDEGFNEKLFF. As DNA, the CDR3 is TGCGCCAGCAGCTTGGACGAGGGGTTTAATGAAAAACTGTTTTTT. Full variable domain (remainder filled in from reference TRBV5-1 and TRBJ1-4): KAGVTQTPRYLIKTRGQQVTLSCSPISGHRSVSWYQQTPGQGLQFLFEYFSETQRNKGNFPGRFSGRQFSNSRSEMNVSTLELGDSALYLCASSLDEGFNEKLFFGSGTQLSVL.

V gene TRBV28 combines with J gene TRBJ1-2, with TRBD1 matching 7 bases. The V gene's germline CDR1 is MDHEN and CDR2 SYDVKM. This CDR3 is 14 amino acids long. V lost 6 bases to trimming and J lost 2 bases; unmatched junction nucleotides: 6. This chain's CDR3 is CASRTGTVNYGYTF. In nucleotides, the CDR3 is TGTGCCAGCAGAACAGGGACAGTGAACTATGGCTACACCTTC.

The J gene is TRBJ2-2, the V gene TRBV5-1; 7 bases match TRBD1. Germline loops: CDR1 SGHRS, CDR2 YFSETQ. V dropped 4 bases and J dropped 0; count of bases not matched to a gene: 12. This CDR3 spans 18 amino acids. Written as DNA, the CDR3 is TGCGCCAGCAGCCGATGGGACAGAACCAGCGCGAACACCGGGGAGCTGTTTTTT. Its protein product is CASSRWDRTSANTGELFF.

In DNA, the CDR3 is TGTGCCAGCAGCCCCGGGGCCAGCCGGGGAACTGAAGCTTTCTTT. Protein product: CASSPGASRGTEAFF. The chain combines TRBV7-3 with TRBJ1-1, with TRBD1 as a possible D gene (5 bases). Between the trimmed V and J ends, which lost 5 bases and 5 bases, there was a span of 18 bases. The CDR3 totals 15 residues. Per the germline V gene, CDR1 is SGHTA and CDR2 is FQGTGA.

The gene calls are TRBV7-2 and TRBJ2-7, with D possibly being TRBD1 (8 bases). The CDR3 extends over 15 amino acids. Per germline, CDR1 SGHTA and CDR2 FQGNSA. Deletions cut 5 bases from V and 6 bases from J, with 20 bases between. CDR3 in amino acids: CASSPLRTGRGEQYF. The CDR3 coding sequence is TGTGCCAGCAGCCCACTTAGGACAGGGAGGGGCGAGCAGTACTTC.

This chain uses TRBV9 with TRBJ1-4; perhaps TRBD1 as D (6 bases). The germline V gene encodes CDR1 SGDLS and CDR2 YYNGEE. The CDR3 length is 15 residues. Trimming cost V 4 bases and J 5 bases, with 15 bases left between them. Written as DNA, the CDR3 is TGTGCCAGCAGCTTCCGGGACACGGAGAATGAAAAACTGTTTTTT. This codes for CASSFRDTENEKLFF.

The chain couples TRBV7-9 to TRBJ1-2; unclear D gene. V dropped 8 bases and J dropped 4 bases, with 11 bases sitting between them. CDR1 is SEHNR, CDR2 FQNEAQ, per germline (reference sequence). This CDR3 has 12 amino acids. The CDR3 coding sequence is TGTGCCAGCTCGGCCGACATCTATGGCTACACCTTC. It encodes CASSADIYGYTF.

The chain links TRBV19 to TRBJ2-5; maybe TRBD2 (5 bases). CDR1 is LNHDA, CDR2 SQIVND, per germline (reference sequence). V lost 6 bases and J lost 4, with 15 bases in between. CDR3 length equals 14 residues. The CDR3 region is CASRLRGGGETQYF. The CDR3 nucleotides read TGTGCCAGTAGGCTACGGGGTGGAGGAGAGACCCAGTACTTC.

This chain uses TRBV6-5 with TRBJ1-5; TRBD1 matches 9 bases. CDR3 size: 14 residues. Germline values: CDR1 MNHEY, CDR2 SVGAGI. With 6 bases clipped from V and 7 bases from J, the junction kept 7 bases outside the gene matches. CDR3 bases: TGTGCCAGCAGCCTACAGGGGGCGCACCAGCCCCAGCATTTT. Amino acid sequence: CASSLQGAHQPQHF.

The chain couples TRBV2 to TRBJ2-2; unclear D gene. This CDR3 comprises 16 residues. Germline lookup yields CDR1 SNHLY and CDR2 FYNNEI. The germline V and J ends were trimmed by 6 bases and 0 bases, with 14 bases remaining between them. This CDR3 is CASSEIGISNTGELFF. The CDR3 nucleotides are TGTGCCAGCAGCGAGATAGGGATCTCGAACACCGGGGAGCTGTTTTTT. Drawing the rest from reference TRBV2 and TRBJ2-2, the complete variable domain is EPEVTQTPSHQVTQMGQEVILRCVPISNHLYFYWYRQILGQKVEFLVSFYNNEISEKSEIFDDQFSVERPDGSNFTLKIRSTKLEDSAMYFCASSEIGISNTGELFFGEGSRLTVL.

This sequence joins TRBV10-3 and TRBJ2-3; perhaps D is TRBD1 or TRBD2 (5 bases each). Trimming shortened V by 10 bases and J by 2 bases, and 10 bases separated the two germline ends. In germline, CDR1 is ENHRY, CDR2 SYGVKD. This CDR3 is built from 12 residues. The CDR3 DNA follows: TGTGCCACGGGACCCTACACAGATACGCAGTATTTT. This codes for CATGPYTDTQYF.

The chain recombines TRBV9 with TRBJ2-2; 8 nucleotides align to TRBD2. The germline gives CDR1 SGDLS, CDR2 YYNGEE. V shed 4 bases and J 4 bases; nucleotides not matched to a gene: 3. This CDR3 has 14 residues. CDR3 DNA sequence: TGTGCCAGCAGCTCCGGGACTAGCACCGGGGAGCTGTTTTTT. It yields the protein CASSSGTSTGELFF.

CDR3 residues: CASSQDWGRNYGYTF. The CDR3 DNA reads as TGCGCCAGCAGCCAAGATTGGGGTAGGAACTATGGCTACACCTTC. The J gene is TRBJ1-2, the V gene TRBV4-1; D is undetermined. This CDR3 is 15 amino acids long. Germline V gives CDR1 MGHRA, CDR2 YSYEKL. V lost 0 bases to trimming and J lost 2 bases, with 10 bases between them.

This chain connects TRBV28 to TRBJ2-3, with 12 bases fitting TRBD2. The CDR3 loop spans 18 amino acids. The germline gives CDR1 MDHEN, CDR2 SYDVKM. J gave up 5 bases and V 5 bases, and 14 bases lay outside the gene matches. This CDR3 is CASSALLAGGGRRDTQYF. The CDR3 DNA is TGTGCCAGCAGTGCACTACTAGCGGGAGGCGGACGTCGAGATACGCAGTATTTT.

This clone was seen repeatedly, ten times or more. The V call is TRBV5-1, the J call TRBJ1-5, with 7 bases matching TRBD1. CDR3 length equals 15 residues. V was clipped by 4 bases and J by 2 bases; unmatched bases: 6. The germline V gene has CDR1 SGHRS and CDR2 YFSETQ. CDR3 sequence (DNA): TGCGCCAGCAGCCTGGATGGACAGGGCAATCAGCCCCAGCATTTT. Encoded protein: CASSLDGQGNQPQHF.

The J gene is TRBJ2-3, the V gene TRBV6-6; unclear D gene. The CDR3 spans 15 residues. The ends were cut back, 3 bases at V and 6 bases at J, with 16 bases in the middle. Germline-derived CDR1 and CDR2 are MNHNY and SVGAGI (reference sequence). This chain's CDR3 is CASSYPPRFGDTQYF. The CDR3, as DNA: TGTGCCAGCAGTTATCCCCCCCGTTTCGGCGATACGCAGTATTTT.

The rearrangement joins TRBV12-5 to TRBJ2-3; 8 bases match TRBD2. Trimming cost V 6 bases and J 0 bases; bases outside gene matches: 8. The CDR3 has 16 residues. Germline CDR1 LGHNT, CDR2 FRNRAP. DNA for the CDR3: TGTGCTAGTGGCCGGGGGGGGGCACTGAGCACAGATACGCAGTATTTT. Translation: CASGRGGALSTDTQYF.